This record concerns one T cell receptor (beta chain) sequence. These data belong to a study of T cell changes during pregnancy in multiple sclerosis. TCRdb's table, derived via immunoSEQ multiplex PCR, lists solely in-frame clones and lacks some. The sample shows nearly 60,000 clones, about 90% of them seen only once. Material: CD4+ T cells from peripheral blood mononuclear cells, obtained after pregnancy. The sequence came from a female donor in good health, enrolled as a control in a pregnancy study.

Here the CDR3 reads CASSLLQRFADTQYF. The DNA of the CDR3 is TGTGCCAGCAGTTTACTTCAGCGGTTCGCAGATACGCAGTATTTT. The V call is TRBV27, the J call TRBJ2-3, with D possibly matching TRBD2 (5 bases). Germline V gene lookup returns CDR1 MNHEY and CDR2 SMNVEV (reference sequence). With 2 bases removed from V and 4 bases from J, the gap between germline ends came to 13 bases. The CDR3 totals 15 residues.